Included here is one TCR beta chain sequence, with context. Its cognate antigen has yet to be identified. The sample holds no much larger clone one base away, and base qualities are not on file. The data were taken from a study of cytomegalovirus exposure and HLA in healthy donors listed by TCRdb under 2017. Background for the entire study: In an earlier analysis of 587 of the donors, about 260 Gb of sequence data and 120 million or so unique TCR beta sequences from 150 million to 200 million T cells were reported. Roughly 300 gigabases of sequencing data and 78 million or so unique TCR sequences were included in an early release covering 500 to 750 HLA-typed donors. Among the roughly 400 genotyped donors, approximately 76% belonged to the genetic ancestry cluster associated with self-reported Caucasian donors. The study aimed to test whether signatures of past pathogen exposure could be identified by cataloging public T cell receptors. The T cell repertoires of some 670 subjects were profiled by immunosequencing and related to cytomegalovirus serostatus. Besides the first cohort of around 700 subjects, a separate validation cohort made up of 120 different subjects was used. High-throughput TCR immunosequencing, statistical association of individual TCRs with disease status, and machine learning were combined to predict cytomegalovirus infection status. A later analysis re-analyzed previously published TCR beta repertoires from several hundred donors and added high-resolution HLA genotyping to study TCR occurrence patterns. Rather than using new phenotypic data, the later analysis identified candidate immune exposures from TCR beta sequences and from how often those sequences occurred across donors. An earlier analysis of 587 of the donors applied high-throughput TCR beta sequencing to assess whether each TCR beta V gene segment acted as functional or pseudogenic. Alongside the repertoire data, information on donor age, sex, ethnicity and CMV serostatus was compiled. A later genetic analysis used genome-wide SNP genotypes for about 65% of the roughly 700 donors, treating that subset as a discovery cohort. All discovery cohort repertoires had been generated on a single sequencing platform. Class I and class II HLA loci were covered by the typing at four-digit resolution. Typing coverage differed by locus: A, B, C, DRB1 and DQB1 were typed in roughly 620-630 donors, DQA1 in approximately 520, DPA1 in 600 to 610, and DPB1 in 450 to 480. Roughly five DR-DQ haplotypes were handled as single units for association and clustering, since linkage in the cohort was strong. Across 300 to 400 genotyped donors of the cohort, an average of approximately 240,000 unique TCR beta nucleotide sequences per donor were sequenced, and roughly 17% of those sequences were non-productive. What the research found in general, with its limitations: A later genetic analysis reported fewer N-insertions in productive TCRs among donors in an Asian-associated ancestry cluster than the roughly 640-donor mean. According to a later analysis, parvovirus B19, influenza, CMV and Epstein-Barr virus appeared linked to several top co-occurrence clusters. The classifier was reported to diagnose cytomegalovirus status with high specificity and sensitivity in both the original cohort and the validation cohort. A cluster of highly shared sequence variants was judged likely to represent a technical artifact of the sequencing pipeline. Because HLA typing was missing for some donors at each locus, association tests included only the typed subset. A later analysis found that TCR association rates varied across HLA loci, with DRB1 alleles showing the most associated TCRs and HLA-C alleles the fewest. The only immune exposure information available for the cohort was CMV serostatus. Specific HLA alleles were associated with over 15,000 TCR beta sequences at a false discovery rate of 0.05 in a later analysis. A later genetic analysis associated a missense DCLRE1C variant with V-gene and J-gene trimming of TCR beta chains, and an independent cohort replicated the association. In a later analysis, HLA-associated TCR beta chains showed more clonal expansion and lower generation probabilities than non-associated chains that were equally common. Strong co-occurrence of HLA alleles, especially DR and DQ, made assigning TCR associations to individual alleles difficult. Most CMV-associated TCR beta chains appeared to be HLA-restricted in a later analysis, and the HLA associations seemed to be driven largely by CMV exposure. The study gave a list of 150 to 200 TCR beta chains associated with cytomegalovirus. According to the authors, the approach could potentially be generalized to other disease states and immunological phenotypes. In an earlier analysis of some 540 of the donors, most TCR beta V segments appeared in productive rearrangements about 87% or about 30% of the time, broadly matching IMGT annotations. The 87-base-pair reads could not distinguish some IMGT-functional V segments, including TRBV6-2 and TRBV6-3, so those segments were excluded. Linkage disequilibrium might explain the correlated functional status among segregating V segments, but an unknown experimental factor could not be ruled out. Roughly uniform sequencing depth across donors was assumed in presence/absence analyses, although this assumption may not hold. A further reported finding was that TCR beta sequences accurately predicted the HLA-A and HLA-B alleles for most subjects in the first cohort. Across donors, most TCR sequences were observed very rarely, whereas some public TCRs were present in many individuals. In vitro tests confirmed that a few of the cytomegalovirus-associated TCR beta chains recognize cytomegalovirus antigens. Only TCR beta chains were sequenced in this cohort, and the absence of alpha or paired-chain data limited detectable features. Because counts were too low, some 16 rarely observed V segments, including chromosome 9 orphons, were excluded from the earlier analysis of around 640 of the donors.

Measured from the cysteine to the phenylalanine, the CDR3 is 17 residues long. The retained sequence is limited to the CDR3, 51 bases, with the frame set at the first base. Trimming removed 3 bases from V and 0 bases from J; the gene matches leave 6 bases unexplained. The germline V gene yields SGHAT for CDR1 and FQNNGV for CDR2. Receptors were amplified or captured by the immunoSEQ multiplex PCR assay. For the multiplex PCR, a mixture combining 60 forward primers for TCR Vbeta segments and 13 reverse primers for TCR Jbeta segments was used. The CDR3 region of rearranged TCR beta genes was amplified from genomic DNA by a multiplex PCR assay. Amplified TCR beta libraries were sequenced as 87-base-pair reads on the Illumina HiSeq System. On the authors' methods: A later analysis tallied roughly 80 million unique TCR beta chains across the 666 repertoires, and some 10 million of those chains were shared by two or more donors. A nearest-neighbor algorithm error-corrected the raw reads and collapsed the reads into unique sequences, merging closely related sequences to remove PCR and sequencing errors. CDR3 sequences were aligned to IMGT reference sequences to assign V, D and J gene segments. For a sequence to be retained, at least a six-nucleotide match to both a V gene segment and a J gene segment was required. Rearrangements were called productive when the CDR3 lacked stop codons and stayed in frame with V and J; all others were non-productive. Following IMGT convention, CDR3 was defined as the stretch from the second conserved V-encoded cysteine up to the conserved J-encoded phenylalanine. Sequences without an unambiguous match to a single V gene segment were excluded from the earlier analysis of about 630 of the donors. In an earlier analysis of almost 600 of the donors, a V segment was called functional when productive rearrangements were above 56.7%, and segregating when the standard deviation between donors exceeded 5%. A statistical classification framework was built for diagnosing cytomegalovirus status from the catalog of TCR beta chain sequences. In a later analysis, TCR nucleotide sequences were compared against IMGT/GENE-DB human TR gene sequences so that V and J genes could be assigned. A later analysis assigned CDR3 sequences and most-parsimonious VDJ recombination scenarios with the TCRdist pipeline. A later analysis defined each TCR beta chain by its CDR3 amino acid sequence plus V-gene family, and excluded reads lacking a unique V-gene family. In a later analysis, a few hundred highly shared, low-generation-probability nucleotide sequences were removed to address suspected cross-contamination and a sequencing artifact. In a later analysis, a clonal expansion index was calculated for each public chain from normalized within-repertoire ranks of inferred template counts. In a later analysis, generation probabilities were computed using a VDJ recombination model fitted to out-of-frame rearrangements, and the results were checked against IGoR. A later analysis scored TCR-TCR, TCR-HLA and TCR-CMV co-occurrence with hypergeometric tests, applying a repertoire-size bias correction to TCR pairs. In a later analysis, false discovery rates were estimated by permuting HLA or CMV assignments 20 times. A later analysis grouped co-occurring TCRs with DBSCAN, adding TCRdist sequence similarity when clustering within HLA-allele-positive subsets. For co-occurrence clustering, repertoires with fewer than 30,000 or more than 120,000 public chains were excluded, along with about five repertoires with anomalous nucleotide sharing. This immuneACCESS table, as held by TCRdb, lists in-frame sequences with V and J called but not all clones. Of the missing ones, under half trace to an unresolved V gene in checked studies; the others have no known cause. The D gene and trimming were derived from the DNA, and the V and J assignments and clone size from that table. Across this sample there are hundreds of thousands of clones, with 82% seen only once. Of the sample, nearly 6% is held by the ten largest clones.

In total, roughly 670 healthy bone marrow donors made up the cohort. Cohort members were all nominally healthy when sampled, although unrecorded immune exposures were likely present. The donor was CMV seropositive and was included in the group of approximately 310 seropositive cohort members. Each donor provided a peripheral blood sample, and peripheral blood mononuclear cells were used for TCR beta sequencing. The Qiagen DNeasy Blood Extraction Kit was used to extract genomic DNA from the blood cell samples. The chain is assembled from TRBV11-2 and TRBJ2-3; 10 central nucleotides agree with TRBD2. The sequence was collected from a man aged 40-49 years in good health and CMV-seropositive. Sequencing was carried out using PBMCs. CDR3 reads: CASSFGGLATSTDTQYF. The sequence in DNA is TGTGCCAGCAGCTTCGGGGGACTAGCGACTAGCACAGATACGCAGTATTTT.